Reported below is one TCR beta chain. Assay used: immunoSEQ multiplex PCR; TCRdb lists only in-frame clones, some missing. The data hold hundreds of thousands of clones, with more than 65% observed a single time. The entry originates in a study of control samples from healthy donors and cancer patients. The CDR3 sequence is 15 residues long. Germline CDR1 is KGHSH and CDR2 is LQKENI. The V and J ends lost 4 bases and 1 base respectively, with 13 bases between them. This sequence originates from a woman between 55 and 75 years old with lung cancer. Sample: PBMCs. The chain joins TRBV18 to TRBJ1-1, with D unclear. CDR3 sequence (DNA): TGTGCCAGCTCACTCGCTGGGCCGGCGAACACTGAAGCTTTCTTT. This sequence encodes CASSLAGPANTEAFF.